This TCR beta chain emerged from a study of CD8 T cells in ankylosing spondylitis (dated 2017 in TCRdb). Looking at the study overall: The study profiled T cell receptor beta repertoires in healthy donors and ankylosing spondylitis patients to find disease-linked TCR variants. In total, the full study cohort was made up of about 99 healthy donors and roughly 27 ankylosing spondylitis patients. Peripheral blood was sampled, and synovial fluid was also collected from ankylosing spondylitis patients. Broader findings and caveats from the paper: Significant enrichment of the disease-linked clones was reported in matched synovial fluid samples from ankylosing spondylitis patients. In peripheral blood, the disease-linked clones were found at relatively low frequencies and had a CD8+ phenotype. Some motif variants were previously reported in synovial fluid and blood of reactive arthritis patients, suggesting common disease-initiation mechanisms. Blood from ankylosing spondylitis patients appeared to be characterized by a TCR beta motif composed of about eight highly homologous amino acid variants.

The instrument given in TCRdb is Illumina HiSeq 2500. TCR beta libraries were prepared by quantitative 5'-RACE with molecular barcodes. The paper's data handling went like this. To identify disease-linked TCR variants, a new computational method was used, one built on a probabilistic model of VDJ rearrangement. TCRdb reworked the public reads: Q25 trimming with fastp, MiXCR clone assembly, productive beta chains retained. Merged by CDR3 protein, the rows form single entries marked with the most common genes and DNA. TCRdb assigned the V and J calls; the authors' analysis was not used. Across this sample there are hundreds of thousands of distinct CDR3 sequences, with over 9.5% seen only once. In total, the top ten clones hold approximately 0.5% of the sample. For CDR1 and CDR2, the germline V gene (reference sequence) lists SEHNR and FQNEAQ. The CDR3 goes from the cysteine to the phenylalanine over 14 residues. CDR3 DNA is the only sequence kept; it has 42 bases, read in frame from the first base. Germline trimming: 5 bases from V, 8 bases from J; junction bases outside gene matches: 7.

This clonotype was detected ten times or more. It has no known antigen specificity. No much larger clone exists at a distance of one base, and base qualities are not known. This TCR came from a male donor with ankylosing spondylitis. Sequenced input: blood, either unsorted or a sorted T cell fraction (not recorded which). The chain couples TRBV7-9 to TRBJ2-1; 9 nucleotides in the junction match TRBD1. The CDR3 protein: CASSVGQGIDEQFF. The nucleotides are TGTGCCAGCAGCGTCGGACAGGGGATCGATGAGCAGTTCTTC.